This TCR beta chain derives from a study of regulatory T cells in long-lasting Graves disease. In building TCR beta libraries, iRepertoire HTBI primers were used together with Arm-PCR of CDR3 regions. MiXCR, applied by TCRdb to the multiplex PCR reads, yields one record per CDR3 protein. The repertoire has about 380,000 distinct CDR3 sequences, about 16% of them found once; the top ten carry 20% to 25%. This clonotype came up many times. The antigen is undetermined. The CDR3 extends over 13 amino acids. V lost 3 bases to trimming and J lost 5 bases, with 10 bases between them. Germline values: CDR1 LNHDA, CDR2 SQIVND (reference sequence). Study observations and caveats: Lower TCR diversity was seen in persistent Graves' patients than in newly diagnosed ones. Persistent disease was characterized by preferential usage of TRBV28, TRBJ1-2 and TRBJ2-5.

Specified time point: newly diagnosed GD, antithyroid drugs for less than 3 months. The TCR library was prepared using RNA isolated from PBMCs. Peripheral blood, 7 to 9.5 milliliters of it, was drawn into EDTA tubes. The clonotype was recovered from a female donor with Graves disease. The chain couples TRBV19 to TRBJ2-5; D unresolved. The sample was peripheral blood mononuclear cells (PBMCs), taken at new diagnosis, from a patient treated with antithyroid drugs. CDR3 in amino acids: CASSMSTLETQYF. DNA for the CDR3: TGTGCCAGTAGTATGAGTACTCTGGAGACCCAGTACTTC.